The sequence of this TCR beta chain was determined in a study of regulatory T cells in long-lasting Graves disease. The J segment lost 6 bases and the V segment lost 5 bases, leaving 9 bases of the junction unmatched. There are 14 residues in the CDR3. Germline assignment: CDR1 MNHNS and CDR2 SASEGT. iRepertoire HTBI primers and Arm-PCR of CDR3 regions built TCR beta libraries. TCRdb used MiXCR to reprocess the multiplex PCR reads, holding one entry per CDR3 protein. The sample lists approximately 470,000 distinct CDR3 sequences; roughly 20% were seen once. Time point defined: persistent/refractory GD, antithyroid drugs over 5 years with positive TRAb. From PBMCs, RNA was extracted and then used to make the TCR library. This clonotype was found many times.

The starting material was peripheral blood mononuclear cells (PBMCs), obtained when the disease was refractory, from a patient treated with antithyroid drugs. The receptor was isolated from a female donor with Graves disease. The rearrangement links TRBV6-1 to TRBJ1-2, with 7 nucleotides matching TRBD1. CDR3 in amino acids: CASSQQGLRDGYTF. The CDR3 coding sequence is TGTGCCAGCAGTCAACAGGGGTTAAGGGATGGCTACACCTTC.